The clone carrying this T cell receptor (beta chain) showed up just a few times. Antigen: not known. These data originate in a study of identical twins. Overall study results and limits: The conclusions drew on cross-sectional statistical analysis instead of tracking the same donors.

Germline assignment: CDR1 SGHAT and CDR2 FQNNGV. The CDR3 contains 12 residues. Trimming removed 8 bases from V and 7 bases from J, with 11 bases in between. A universal primer site arose from template switching, and cDNA bore unique molecular identifiers. One entry per CDR3 protein results from TCRdb running MiXCR on the 5' RACE reads. Altogether under 300,000 distinct CDR3 sequences are present, 11% to 15% being singletons, with the ten largest covering around 8.9%. This TCR came from a woman aged 18-30 years in good health. The sequencing sample was made of memory (CD45RO+) T cells sorted from blood. V gene TRBV11-2 combines with J gene TRBJ2-2; D gene ambiguous. CDR3 nucleotides: TGTGCCAGCGGCCTCAATGGCGGGGAGCTGTTTTTT. It encodes CASGLNGGELFF. The full variable domain, with the rest looked up from reference TRBV11-2 and TRBJ2-2, is EAGVAQSPRYKIIEKRQSVAFWCNPISGHATLYWYQQILGQGPKLLIQFQNNGVVDDSQLPKDRFSAERLKGVDSTLKIQPAKLEDSAVYLCASGLNGGELFFGEGSRLTVL.